Below are 15 T cell receptor beta chains sequenced from a single sample in a study of cytomegalovirus exposure and HLA in healthy donors. This PCR relied on a set of 60 Vbeta primers and 13 Jbeta primers. Sequencing was performed with immunoSEQ multiplex PCR; in TCRdb, only in-frame clones are kept and a portion is missing. The sample has about 100,000 clones, 81% seen once. The specimen sequenced was PBMCs. These receptors were obtained from a woman aged 70-85 years in good health and CMV-seropositive.

This clone was picked up a small number of times. This likely came from a read error, as a far larger clone is one base away. The rearrangement joins TRBV5-1 to TRBJ2-7, with a weak D call TRBD1 (6 bases). V was cut by 0 bases and J by 3 bases, with 13 bases left in between. Germline V lookup: CDR1 SGHRS, CDR2 YFSETQ. This CDR3 region has 15 residues. This CDR3 reads CASSLETGSFYEQYF. CDR3 in DNA: TGCGCCAGCAGCTTGGAAACAGGGTCCTTCTACGAGCAGTACTTC. The whole variable domain, remainder taken from reference TRBV5-1 and TRBJ2-7, is KAGVTQTPRYLIKTRGQQVTLSCSPISGHRSVSWYQQTPGQGLQFLFEYFSETQRNKGNFPGRFSGRQFSNSRSEMNVSTLELGDSALYLCASSLETGSFYEQYFGPGTRLTVT.

This clone was seen more than once but under ten times. V gene TRBV5-5 combines with J gene TRBJ2-7, with D possibly being TRBD1 (6 bases). The germline V and J ends were trimmed by 0 bases and 5 bases, with 15 bases remaining between them. CDR3 length equals 15 residues. Germline V gene lookup returns CDR1 SGHKS and CDR2 YYEKEE (reference sequence). Written as DNA, the CDR3 is TGTGCCAGCAGCTTGGTGGGGGCCCTTAGGAACGAGCAGTACTTC. Translated: CASSLVGALRNEQYF.

The chain links TRBV25-1 to TRBJ2-2; weak D call: TRBD1 (6 bases). CDR1 is MGHDK and CDR2 is SYGVNS in the germline V gene. CDR3 size: 15 residues. Deletions cut 3 bases from V and 1 base from J, with 9 bases between. The CDR3 region has the DNA TGTGCCAGCAGTGACCCGACAGGGAACACCGGGGAGCTGTTTTTT. Its translation: CASSDPTGNTGELFF.

The chain joins TRBV4-1 to TRBJ1-2, with TRBD1 matching over 8 bases. V lost 3 bases and J lost 10; bases outside the gene matches: 10. There are 14 residues in the CDR3. CDR1 and CDR2 (germline): MGHRA, YSYEKL. The CDR3 DNA sequence: TGCGCCAGCAGCCACGGCCGAGGACAGGGAGACTACACCTTC. Protein product: CASSHGRGQGDYTF.

The chain employs TRBV4-2 and TRBJ2-4, with 12 bases fitting TRBD2. This CDR3 is built from 17 residues. The germline V gene has CDR1 LGHNA and CDR2 YNFKEQ. Trimming cost V 0 bases and J 7 bases; bases outside gene matches: 7. CDR3 loop: CASSQEGALAGGNIQYF. CDR3 DNA sequence: TGTGCCAGCAGCCAAGAAGGCGCCCTAGCGGGAGGGAACATTCAGTACTTC.

The gene calls are TRBV18 and TRBJ1-6; no definite D call. The length of the CDR3 is 18 residues. CDR1 KGHSH and CDR2 LQKENI come from the germline V gene. V was cut by 1 base and J by 5 bases, with 18 bases left in between. CDR3 DNA sequence: TGTGCCAGCTCACCACTTAGCCCGGTGAGGGTAGATAATTCACCCCTCCACTTT. Translation gives CASSPLSPVRVDNSPLHF. Together with reference TRBV18 and TRBJ1-6, the CDR3 gives the full variable domain: NAGVMQNPRHLVRRRGQEARLRCSPMKGHSHVYWYRQLPEEGLKFMVYLQKENIIDESGMPKERFSAEFPKEGPSILRIQQVVRGDSAAYFCASSPLSPVRVDNSPLHFGNGTRLTVT.

The V gene is TRBV7-3, the J gene TRBJ2-6, with D possibly TRBD1 on 5 matching bases. V was shortened by 4 bases and J by 1 base, with 11 bases between the two germline ends. The CDR3 covers 16 residues. From germline, CDR1 is SGHTA and CDR2 FQGTGA. The CDR3 nucleotides read TGTGCCAGCAGCTCCCCAGGGCGATCTGGGGCCAACGTCCTGACTTTC. Translation: CASSSPGRSGANVLTF.

The V gene is TRBV5-4, the J gene TRBJ1-1; D is unresolved. This CDR3 comprises 13 residues. Between the trimmed V and J ends, which lost 0 bases and 1 base, there was a span of 4 bases. Germline V gene sequence: CDR1 SGHNT, CDR2 YYREEE (reference sequence). The CDR3: CASSLEQNTEAFF. CDR3 DNA sequence: TGTGCCAGCAGCTTGGAACAGAACACTGAAGCTTTCTTT.

CDR3 sequence: CAISPRGGENTEAFF. DNA for the CDR3: TGTGCCATCAGTCCCCGGGGTGGGGAGAACACTGAAGCTTTCTTT. This rearrangement joins TRBV10-3 to TRBJ1-1, with D unresolved. Germline lookup yields CDR1 ENHRY and CDR2 SYGVKD. The V end lost 5 bases, the J end lost 1 base, and 14 bases lay between the germline ends. The CDR3 has 15 residues.

This clone has just one count. The V and J genes are TRBV6-5 and TRBJ2-5, with TRBD1 identical over 9 bases. There are 15 residues in the CDR3. V was clipped by 0 bases and J by 5 bases; unmatched bases: 4. Per germline, CDR1 MNHEY and CDR2 SVGAGI. The CDR3 is CASSYSRQGGETQYF. CDR3 DNA sequence: TGTGCCAGCAGTTACTCGAGACAGGGGGGCGAGACCCAGTACTTC.

The chain employs TRBV12-5 and TRBJ2-3; no definite D call. The CDR3 has 13 amino acids. V was pared by 9 bases and J by 0 bases, with 10 bases between. Germline V gene data show CDR1 as LGHNT and CDR2 as FRNRAP. The CDR3 is CASSASSTDTQYF. Here the CDR3 DNA reads TGTGCTAGCAGCGCCTCTAGCACAGATACGCAGTATTTT.

J is TRBJ1-2 and V is TRBV9; 9 bases are shared with TRBD1. The germline CDR1 and CDR2 sequences are SGDLS and YYNGEE. The ends lost 3 bases at V and 6 bases at J; junction bases unmatched: 6. CDR3 length: 14 residues. CDR3 in amino acids: CASSGTGGADGYTF. The CDR3 bases are TGTGCCAGCAGCGGTACAGGGGGCGCGGATGGCTACACCTTC.

The CDR3 nucleotides read TGTGCCAGCAGCAATGGACTAGCGGGAATCAGGAACATTCAGTACTTC. Translated: CASSNGLAGIRNIQYF. The chain employs TRBV5-8 and TRBJ2-4; TRBD2 matches at 12 bases. V gave up 4 bases and J gave up 7 bases; unmatched junction bases: 9. The CDR3 spans 16 residues. In germline, CDR1 is SGHTS, CDR2 YDEGEE.

This clone has only one observation. The chain has TRBV7-3 and TRBJ2-5; 8 nucleotides agree with TRBD2. CDR3 size: 14 residues. Germline lookup yields CDR1 SGHTA and CDR2 FQGTGA. The J segment lost 5 bases and the V segment lost 4 bases, leaving 6 bases of the junction unmatched. The CDR3 DNA sequence: TGTGCCAGCAGCTATAGCGGGGCCGGGGAGACCCAGTACTTC. Translating it yields CASSYSGAGETQYF.

Only a few counts were recorded for this clone. The chain has TRBV7-8 and TRBJ2-2; 15 bases map to TRBD2. After removal of 4 bases from V and 7 bases from J, the junction contained 7 bases not matched to a gene. CDR1 and CDR2 from the germline V gene are SGHVS and FQNEAQ. This CDR3 spans 17 amino acids. The CDR3 DNA reads as TGTGCCAGCAGCTGGAGGACTAGCGGGAGGGCGGGCGGGGAGCTGTTTTTT. Its translation is CASSWRTSGRAGGELFF.